The subject of this entry is one TCR beta chain. The entry originates in a study of T-cell reconstitution after alpha-beta-depleted transplantation in children. As it was prepared, the TCRbeta library received unique molecular identifiers. TCRdb re-called the PCR reads with MiXCR, one entry per CDR3 protein. The data contain hundreds of thousands of distinct CDR3 sequences, around a third of them singletons. V was shortened by 0 bases and J by 2 bases, with 10 bases between the two germline ends. Germline CDR1 reads SQVTM; CDR2 reads ANQGSEA. CDR3 size: 14 residues. The sequencing used PBMCs from the stem cell graft donor, collected from the stem cell graft. The chain couples TRBV29-1 to TRBJ2-5; D remains unclear. This sequence originates from a human donor who donated a stem cell graft to a child with aplastic anemia. In nucleotides, the CDR3 is TGCAGCGTTGAAGAGGGCACGAGACAAGAGACCCAGTACTTC. Its translation is CSVEEGTRQETQYF.